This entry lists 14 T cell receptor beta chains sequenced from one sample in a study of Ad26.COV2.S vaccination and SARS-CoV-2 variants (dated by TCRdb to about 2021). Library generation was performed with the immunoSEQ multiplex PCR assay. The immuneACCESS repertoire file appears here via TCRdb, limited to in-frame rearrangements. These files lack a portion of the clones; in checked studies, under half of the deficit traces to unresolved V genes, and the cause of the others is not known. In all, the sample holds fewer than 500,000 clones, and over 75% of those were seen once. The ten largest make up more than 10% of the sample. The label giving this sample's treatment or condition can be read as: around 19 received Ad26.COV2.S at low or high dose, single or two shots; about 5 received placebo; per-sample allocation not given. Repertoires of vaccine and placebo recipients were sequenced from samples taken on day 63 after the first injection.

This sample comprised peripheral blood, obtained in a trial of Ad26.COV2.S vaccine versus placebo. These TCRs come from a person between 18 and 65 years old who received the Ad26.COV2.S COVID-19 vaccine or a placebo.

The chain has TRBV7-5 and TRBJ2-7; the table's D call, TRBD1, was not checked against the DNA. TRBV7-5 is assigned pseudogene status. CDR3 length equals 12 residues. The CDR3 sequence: CARSGTGDEQYF. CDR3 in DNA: TGTGCCAGAAGCGGGACAGGGGACGAGCAGTACTTC.

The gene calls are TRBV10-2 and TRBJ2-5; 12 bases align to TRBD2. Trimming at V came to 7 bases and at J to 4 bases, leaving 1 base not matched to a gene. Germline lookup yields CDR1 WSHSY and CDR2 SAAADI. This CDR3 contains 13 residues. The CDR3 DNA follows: TGCGCCAGCACTAGCGGGAGGGGAGAGACCCAGTACTTC. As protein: CASTSGRGETQYF.

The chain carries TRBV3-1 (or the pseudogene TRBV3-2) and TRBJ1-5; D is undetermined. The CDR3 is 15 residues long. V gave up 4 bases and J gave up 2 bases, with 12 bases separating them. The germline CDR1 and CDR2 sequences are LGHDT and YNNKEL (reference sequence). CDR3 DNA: TGTGCCAGCAGCCCGGCTACGGTAGGCAATCAGCCCCAGCATTTT. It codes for CASSPATVGNQPQHF.

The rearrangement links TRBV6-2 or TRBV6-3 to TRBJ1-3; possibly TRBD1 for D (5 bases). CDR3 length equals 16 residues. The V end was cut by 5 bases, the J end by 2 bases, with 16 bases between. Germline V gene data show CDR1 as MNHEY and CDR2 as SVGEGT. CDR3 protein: CASSDQGRLAGNTIYF. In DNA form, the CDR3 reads TGTGCCAGCAGTGACCAGGGTAGACTGGCTGGAAACACCATATATTTT.

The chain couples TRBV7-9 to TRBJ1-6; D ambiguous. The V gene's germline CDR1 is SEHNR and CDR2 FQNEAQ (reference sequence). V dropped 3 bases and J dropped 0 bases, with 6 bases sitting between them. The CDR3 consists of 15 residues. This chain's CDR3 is CASSLRSSYNSPLHF. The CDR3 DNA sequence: TGTGCCAGCAGCTTGAGGAGCTCCTATAATTCACCCCTCCACTTT.

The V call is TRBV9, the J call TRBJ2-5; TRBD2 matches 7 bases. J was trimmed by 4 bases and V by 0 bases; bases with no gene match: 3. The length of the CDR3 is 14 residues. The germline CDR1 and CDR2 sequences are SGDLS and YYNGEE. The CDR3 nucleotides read TGTGCCAGCAGCGTAGCGGGAGGCCTAGAGACCCAGTACTTC. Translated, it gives CASSVAGGLETQYF.

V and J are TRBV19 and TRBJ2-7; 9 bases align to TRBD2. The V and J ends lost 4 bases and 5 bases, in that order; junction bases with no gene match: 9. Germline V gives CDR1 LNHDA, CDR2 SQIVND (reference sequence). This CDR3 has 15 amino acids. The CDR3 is CASSTLAGRVNEQYF. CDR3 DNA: TGTGCCAGTAGTACCCTAGCGGGAAGAGTAAACGAGCAGTACTTC.

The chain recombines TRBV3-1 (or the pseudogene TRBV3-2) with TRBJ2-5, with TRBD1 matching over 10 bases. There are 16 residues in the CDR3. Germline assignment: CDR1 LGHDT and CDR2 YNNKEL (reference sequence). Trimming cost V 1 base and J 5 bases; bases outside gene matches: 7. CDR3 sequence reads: CASSQGDRGVGETQYF. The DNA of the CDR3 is TGTGCCAGCAGCCAAGGGGACAGGGGTGTAGGGGAGACCCAGTACTTC.

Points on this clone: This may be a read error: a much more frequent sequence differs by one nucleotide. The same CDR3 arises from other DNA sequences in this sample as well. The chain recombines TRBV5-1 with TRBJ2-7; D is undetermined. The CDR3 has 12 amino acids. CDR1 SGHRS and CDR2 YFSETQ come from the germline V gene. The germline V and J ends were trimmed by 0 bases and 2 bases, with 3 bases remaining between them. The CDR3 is CASSLDAYEQYF. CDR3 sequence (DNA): TGCGCCAGCAGCTTGGACGCCTACGAGCAGTACTTC.

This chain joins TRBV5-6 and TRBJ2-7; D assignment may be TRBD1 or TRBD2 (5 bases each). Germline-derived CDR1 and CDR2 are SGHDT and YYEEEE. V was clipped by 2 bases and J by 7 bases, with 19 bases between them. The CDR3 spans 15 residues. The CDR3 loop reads CASSFRDRKSQEQYF. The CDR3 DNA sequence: TGTGCCAGCAGCTTTAGGGACCGAAAGTCGCAGGAGCAGTACTTC.

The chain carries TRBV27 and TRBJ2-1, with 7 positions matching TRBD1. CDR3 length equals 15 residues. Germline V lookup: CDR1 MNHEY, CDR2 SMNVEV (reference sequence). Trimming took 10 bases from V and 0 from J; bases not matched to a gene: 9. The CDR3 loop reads CATRTGRSSYNEQFF. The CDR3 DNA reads TGTGCCACCAGGACAGGTCGGAGCTCCTACAATGAGCAGTTCTTC.

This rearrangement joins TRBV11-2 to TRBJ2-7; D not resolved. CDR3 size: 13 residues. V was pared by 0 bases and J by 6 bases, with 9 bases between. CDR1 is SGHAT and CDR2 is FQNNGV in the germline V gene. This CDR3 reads CASSLEPLREQYF. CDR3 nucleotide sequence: TGTGCCAGCAGCTTAGAACCGCTGCGCGAGCAGTACTTC. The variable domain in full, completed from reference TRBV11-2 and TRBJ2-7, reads EAGVAQSPRYKIIEKRQSVAFWCNPISGHATLYWYQQILGQGPKLLIQFQNNGVVDDSQLPKDRFSAERLKGVDSTLKIQPAKLEDSAVYLCASSLEPLREQYFGPGTRLTVT.

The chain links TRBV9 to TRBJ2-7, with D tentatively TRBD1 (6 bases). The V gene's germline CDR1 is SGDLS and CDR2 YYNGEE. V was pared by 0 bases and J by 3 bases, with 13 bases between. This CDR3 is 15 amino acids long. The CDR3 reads CASSVDQGTIYEQYF. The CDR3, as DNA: TGTGCCAGCAGCGTAGATCAGGGGACAATCTACGAGCAGTACTTC.

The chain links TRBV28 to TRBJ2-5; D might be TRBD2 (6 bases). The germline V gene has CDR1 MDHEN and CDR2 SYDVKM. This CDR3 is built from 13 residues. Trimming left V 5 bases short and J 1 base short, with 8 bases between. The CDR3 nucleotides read TGTGCCAGCAGTAGCGGGCTCCAAGAGACCCAGTACTTC. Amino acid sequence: CASSSGLQETQYF.